This T cell receptor beta chain was sequenced during a study of blood T cell repertoires in COVID-19. Across the whole study: The origin of the acute and convalescent COVID-19 samples was the United States, Italy and Spain. Sample material is recorded as cDNA or gDNA derived from T cells, B-cell-depleted T cells, or PBMCs.

Germline CDR1 is SGHTA and CDR2 is FQGNSA. V lost 5 bases and J lost 5; bases outside the gene matches: 7. The CDR3 sequence is 15 residues long. Seattle's cohort entered during active infection and was followed longitudinally. Source study methods: Amplified reference gene primers provided the basis for estimating nucleated cell counts. Sequenced by immunoSEQ multiplex PCR; TCRdb stores in-frame clones only, minus some. That table is the source of V, J and clone size, and D and trimming were worked out from the DNA. The repertoire includes hundreds of thousands of clones, 85% to 90% of them detected once, and 6% to 7% sits in the top ten.

The sequencing input was peripheral blood. The chain carries TRBV7-2 and TRBJ2-1, with TRBD1 matching 9 bases. This TCR came from a woman in her 50s with COVID-19, enrolled during active disease. The CDR3 region has the DNA TGTGCCAGCAGCCCCGGGACAGGGAGAAACAATGAGCAGTTCTTC. It yields the protein CASSPGTGRNNEQFF.